These 6 T cell receptor beta chains came from one sample sequenced in a study of blood T cells in healthy people across ages. It was with a sample-barcoded 5' primer and a J-beta primer mix that a second PCR of roughly 7 to 11 cycles was run. TCRdb passed the 5' RACE reads through MiXCR, listing each CDR3 protein once. The sample shows 1.8 million or so distinct CDR3 sequences, 30% to 40% of them seen only once. Material for sequencing was blood. These receptors were collected from a human donor in good health.

In this sample, this clonotype turned up many times. Compared with germline, one end of the junction differs, possibly owing to a read error. V usage is TRBV7-7 and J usage is TRBJ2-3; possible D gene TRBD2, 6 bases. The CDR3 consists of 14 residues. The V gene's germline CDR1 is SSHAT and CDR2 FNYEAQ (reference sequence). CDR3 sequence reads: CASSPQTRSTSQYF. The CDR3 DNA reads as TGTGCTAGCAGCCCCCAGACTAGATCGACATCCCAGTATTTT.

This clonotype has a handful of counts. The chain uses TRBV27 and TRBJ1-5; D uncertain. Germline CDR1 MNHEY, CDR2 SMNVEV (reference sequence). The ends were cut back, 2 bases at V and 2 bases at J, with 7 bases in the middle. There are 14 residues in the CDR3. For the CDR3, the DNA is TGTGCCAGCAGTTTAAGGGATGGCAATCAGCCCCAGCATTTT. Protein product: CASSLRDGNQPQHF.

In nucleotides, the CDR3 is TGTGCCAGCAGTTTCCATCGCGCACAACGGGGGTCCTACAATGAGCAGTTCTTC. It is translated as CASSFHRAQRGSYNEQFF. The rearrangement links TRBV12-3 or TRBV12-4 to TRBJ2-1; TRBD2 is a possible D gene (6 bases). V was cut by 3 bases and J by 1 base, with 19 bases left in between. This CDR3 is 18 amino acids long.

This chain uses TRBV6-2 or TRBV6-3 with TRBJ1-1; a possible D gene is TRBD1 (6 bases). Germline V gives CDR1 MNHEY, CDR2 SVGEGT. V dropped 6 bases and J dropped 2 bases, with 16 bases sitting between them. This CDR3 contains 15 residues. The CDR3 sequence is CASRLNRATNTEAFF. Here the CDR3 DNA reads TGTGCCAGCAGACTCAACAGGGCGACTAACACTGAAGCTTTCTTT.

Only a few counts were recorded for this clonotype. The chain employs TRBV25-1 and TRBJ2-5, with 8 bases fitting TRBD1. In germline, CDR1 is MGHDK, CDR2 SYGVNS. The CDR3 has 12 amino acids. The ends lost 3 bases at V and 11 bases at J; junction bases unmatched: 5. This CDR3 reads CASSDHDRGQYF. CDR3 DNA: TGTGCCAGCAGTGACCACGACAGGGGACAGTACTTC.

There are a few counts of this clonotype. The genes are TRBV5-6 and TRBJ2-1; 9 nucleotides agree with TRBD2. With V trimmed by 5 bases and J by 9 bases, 15 bases remained unmatched. CDR1 SGHDT and CDR2 YYEEEE come from the germline V gene. CDR3 length: 16 amino acids. The chain's CDR3 is CASSKLGGGAIAEQFF. The CDR3, as DNA: TGTGCCAGCAGTAAACTGGGCGGGGGGGCAATTGCTGAGCAGTTCTTC.